These 8 T cell receptor beta chains were all obtained from the same sample, sequenced in a study of T cell repertoires in cytomegalovirus infection (dated by TCRdb to between 2018 and 2021). The label giving this sample's treatment or condition can be read as: in vitro stimulation with specific CMV peptide epitopes to enrich CMV-specific T cells. The sequencing machine was an Illumina HiSeq 1500. Starting from the raw public reads, TCRdb applied fastp trimming at Q25, assembled clones with MiXCR and retained in-frame beta chains. Duplicate CDR3 protein sequences are folded into a single record with the most common DNA and genes. Here the sample has about 830,000 distinct CDR3 sequences; 30% to 35% occur a single time. 12% of the sample rests with the top ten. No cognate antigen is known for these TCRs. The source material was cultured CD8+ T cells from PBMCs, sampled from culture after CMV antigen stimulation. The receptors derive from a human donor in good health (CMV status not recorded). Some clones in this sample may be carry-over from other donors' samples.

This clonotype was seen a handful of times. The chain employs TRBV6-5 and TRBJ1-5, with D unclear. Germline V gene sequence: CDR1 MNHEY, CDR2 SVGAGI. With 9 bases removed from V and 0 bases from J, the gap between germline ends came to 21 bases. This CDR3 comprises 17 residues. The CDR3 loop reads CASRRRRPFLSNQPQHF. The DNA for the CDR3 is TGTGCCAGTAGAAGGAGGCGACCCTTCCTTAGCAATCAGCCCCAGCATTTT.

This clonotype was seen a handful of times. J is TRBJ2-3 and V is TRBV11-2; 10 nucleotides align to TRBD1. This CDR3 contains 15 residues. Looked up from germline, CDR1 is SGHAT and CDR2 is FQNNGV. J gave up 6 bases and V 5 bases, and 8 bases lay outside the gene matches. CDR3 nucleotide sequence: TGTGCCAGCAGCCCCGGGACAGGGGAAGGTGATACGCAGTATTTT. Residues: CASSPGTGEGDTQYF.

CDR3 region: CASSELTSGGLYEQYV. The DNA of the CDR3 is TGTGCCAGCAGTGAATTGACTAGCGGGGGACTCTACGAGCAGTACGTC. The gene calls are TRBV25-1 and TRBJ2-7; 12 bases line up with TRBD2. This CDR3 is built from 16 residues. J gave up 3 bases and V 1 base, and 4 bases lay outside the gene matches. Germline loops: CDR1 MGHDK, CDR2 SYGVNS.

This clonotype appeared a few times. Possible read error: a much larger clone is one base away. V gene TRBV12-3 or TRBV12-4 combines with J gene TRBJ1-1, with TRBD1 identical over 8 bases. V lost 6 bases, J lost 3 bases, and 0 bases stayed unmatched. This CDR3 spans 12 amino acids. The CDR3 nucleotides read TGTGCCAGCAGGACAGGGGACACTGAAGCTTTCTTT. As protein: CASRTGDTEAFF.

The chain is built from TRBV4-1 and TRBJ1-2; the D gene is possibly TRBD1 (6 bases). CDR3 length: 15 amino acids. Germline V gene data show CDR1 as MGHRA and CDR2 as YSYEKL. V gave up 0 bases and J gave up 6 bases, with 14 bases separating them. CDR3 nucleotides: TGCGCCAGCAGCCAAGATTGGGGGGGGGCCAATGGCTACACCTTC. Translating gives CASSQDWGGANGYTF.

The CDR3 nucleotides are TGTGCCAGCAGTGAAGGGAGACAGGTGGGTCAGCCCCAGCATTTT. It yields the protein CASSEGRQVGQPQHF. J is TRBJ1-5 and V is TRBV6-1; D is possibly TRBD1 (6 bases). V shed 1 base and J shed 6 bases, with 13 bases lying between them. Germline CDR1 MNHNS, CDR2 SASEGT. This CDR3 has 15 residues.

A remark on this clonotype: This may be a read error: a much more frequent sequence differs by one nucleotide. V usage is TRBV12-5 and J usage is TRBJ1-5; D remains ambiguous. The CDR3 totals 15 residues. Germline assignment: CDR1 LGHNT and CDR2 FRNRAP. V shed 2 bases and J shed 5 bases, with 13 bases lying between them. CDR3 region: CASGLSDIPDQPQHF. The CDR3 DNA reads as TGTGCTAGTGGTTTGTCAGACATTCCCGATCAGCCCCAGCATTTT.

Only one count was recorded for this clonotype. The J gene is TRBJ2-3, the V gene TRBV6-1; 9 bases align to TRBD1. This CDR3 has 16 residues. CDR1 is MNHNS, CDR2 SASEGT, per germline. With V trimmed by 6 bases and J by 4 bases, 11 bases remained unmatched. The CDR3 region is CASRLDRGTPSDTQYF. In nucleotides, the CDR3 is TGTGCCAGCAGACTTGACAGGGGGACGCCGTCAGATACGCAGTATTTT.